The rows below give T cell receptor beta chains drawn from one sample of a study of blood T cell repertoires in COVID-19. The method was immunoSEQ multiplex PCR; TCRdb's version includes in-frame clones alone and lacks a portion of them. Among roughly 86,000 clones, about 85% were seen once, and the ten largest hold almost 3.5%. The source material was peripheral blood. Receptors originate from a man in his fifties with acute or convalescent COVID-19. Both conserved end residues are part of each CDR3. The D gene is left open where the match is weak. Clone size is stated in some rows and not others, as once, few, many or a class when expanded.

>-|TRBV5-1|-|TRBJ1-1
TGCGCCAGCAGCTTGGGCGACAGAATGAACACTGAAGCTTTCTTT
CASSLGDRMNTEAFF
>-|TRBV2|TRBD1|TRBJ2-2
TGTGCCAGCAGTGAGACGGCCGGGACAGGGCTTGACCGGGAGCTGTTTTTT
CASSETAGTGLDRELFF
>-|TRBV7-2|-|TRBJ2-2
TGTGCCAGCAGCTTAGCGGCCACACCCAACACCGGGGAGCTGTTTTTT
CASSLAATPNTGELFF
>-|TRBV6-6|TRBD2|TRBJ2-1
TGTGCCAGCAGTTCCGGGACTAGCGGGGGGAATGAGCAGTTCTTC
CASSSGTSGGNEQFF
>-|TRBV5-5|-|TRBJ1-1
TGTGCCAGCAGCGGGAGGGGTACCCACACTGAAGCTTTCTTT
CASSGRGTHTEAFF
>-|TRBV19|-|TRBJ2-7
TGTGCCAGTAGTGGTGAGGGTTGGACTGCCGAGCAGTACTTC
CASSGEGWTAEQYF
>few|TRBV6-5|-|TRBJ2-3
TGTGCCTCCCGACAGGCTAGTAGCACAGATACGCAGTATTTT
CASRQASSTDTQYF
>-|TRBV4-3|-|TRBJ1-3
TGCGCCAGCAGCCAAGATGTTGGTGGAGGGAGCTCTGGAAACACCATATATTTT
CASSQDVGGGSSGNTIYF
>-|TRBV30|TRBD1|TRBJ1-1
TGTGCCTGGAGTTACAGGGGGTTGGACACTGAAGCTTTCTTT
CAWSYRGLDTEAFF
>-|TRBV28|TRBD1|TRBJ1-5
TGTGCCAGCAGGCCGGGACAGCAACACAATCAGCCCCAGCATTTT
CASRPGQQHNQPQHF
>-|TRBV15|-|TRBJ1-5
TGTGCCACCAGCAGAGGAGCAGGGGGCAATCAGCCCCAGCATTTT
CATSRGAGGNQPQHF
>few|TRBV5-1|TRBD1|TRBJ2-2
TGCGCCAGCAGATTTGGGACAGACCCTTCGAACACCGGGGAGCTGTTTTTT
CASRFGTDPSNTGELFF
>-|TRBV7-2|-|TRBJ1-1
TGTGCCAGCAGCTTGTTCGGGGGAGCTGAAGCTTTCTTT
CASSLFGGAEAFF
>-|TRBV30|-|TRBJ2-4
TGTGCCTGGGGGATCCAGGGAAACATTCAGTACTTC
CAWGIQGNIQYF
>-|TRBV4-3|-|TRBJ2-1
TGCGCCAGCAGCCACGACAGGAGGACACTTTTCGATGAGCAGTTCTTC
CASSHDRRTLFDEQFF
>few|TRBV11-2|-|TRBJ2-3
TGTGCCAGCAGCCATACAGATACGCAGTATTTT
CASSHTDTQYF
>-|TRBV2|-|TRBJ1-5
TGTGCCAGCAGTGACGTAGTGGTCGGTCAGCCCCAGCATTTT
CASSDVVVGQPQHF
>-|TRBV5-4|TRBD1|TRBJ1-5
TGTGCCAGCAGCTTGGGACAGGGTTGGGATCAGCCCCAGCATTTT
CASSLGQGWDQPQHF
>-|TRBV19|-|TRBJ2-5
TGTGCCAGTAGTATAGGGACAACCGACCAAGAGACCCAGTACTTC
CASSIGTTDQETQYF
>-|TRBV28|-|TRBJ2-3
TGTGCCAGCAGTTTGGGTCTCGTTAGCGGTGCTAGCACAGATACGCAGTATTTT
CASSLGLVSGASTDTQYF
>-|TRBV25-1|TRBD1|TRBJ2-3
TGTGCCAGCAGTAATCGACAGGGACGCACAGATACGCAGTATTTT
CASSNRQGRTDTQYF
>-|TRBV24-1|-|TRBJ2-3
TGTGCCACCAGCGGTCAGGGAGATACGCAGTATTTT
CATSGQGDTQYF
>-|TRBV30|-|TRBJ2-1
TGTGCCTGGAGCTCAGGTACTAATGAGCAGTTCTTC
CAWSSGTNEQFF
>-|TRBV18|-|TRBJ1-3
TGTGCCAGCTCACAAGTCCAGGGGTCTGGAAACACCATATATTTT
CASSQVQGSGNTIYF
>-|TRBV7-2|-|TRBJ2-2
TGTGCCAGCAGCCTACAGGAAAACACCGGGGAGCTGTTTTTT
CASSLQENTGELFF
>-|TRBV12-3/TRBV12-4|TRBD2|TRBJ2-5
TGTGCCAGCAGTCCCTGGGAGGGGGAGACCCAGTACTTC
CASSPWEGETQYF
>-|TRBV12-3/TRBV12-4|TRBD1|TRBJ1-2
TGTGCCAGCAGTTCAGGACAGGGGCGAGGCTACACCTTC
CASSSGQGRGYTF
>-|TRBV3-1/TRBV3-2|TRBD1|TRBJ1-1
TGTGCCAGCAGCCCTAGACAGGGGGCGAACACTGAAGCTTTCTTT
CASSPRQGANTEAFF
>many|TRBV7-2|-|TRBJ1-1
TGTGCCAGCAGCTTAGACGCTGGGCAGTCCTCTGAAGCTTTCTTT
CASSLDAGQSSEAFF
>few|TRBV21-1|-|TRBJ1-1
TGTGCCAGCATCACCGTCGGACAGGGAGGGACTGAAGCTTTCTTT
CASITVGQGGTEAFF
>-|TRBV7-9|-|TRBJ1-3
TGTGCCAGCAGCTTAGACAGAACTGGAAACACCATATATTTT
CASSLDRTGNTIYF
>once|TRBV11-3|TRBD2|TRBJ2-1
TGTGCCAGCAGCTGGGGCGGGAGGGCCGACAATGAGCAGTTCTTC
CASSWGGRADNEQFF
>-|TRBV9|TRBD2|TRBJ2-3
TGTGCCAGCAGCGTAGGGGTAGCGGGTAATACAGATACGCAGTATTTT
CASSVGVAGNTDTQYF
>few|TRBV5-8|TRBD2|TRBJ2-5
TGTGGAGCGGGGAAACCGGGACTAGCACAAGAGACCCAGTACTTC
CGAGKPGLAQETQYF
>-|TRBV2|TRBD1|TRBJ2-1
TGTGCCGGAGGACAGGGCTGGGAGCAGTTCTTC
CAGGQGWEQFF